These 26 T cell receptor beta chains came from one sample sequenced in a study of graft-versus-host responses after intestinal transplantation. Profiling relied on immunoSEQ multiplex PCR, and the TCRdb table lists in-frame clones only, not all of them. The table lists 95,000 to 110,000 clones, approximately 88% of them singletons, with 0.6% to 0.8% in the top ten. Antigens of these TCRs are unknown. Sequences were derived from unstimulated CD4+ T cells sorted from spleen or lymph node cells, sampled before transplant. The receptors come from a human donor who was the organ donor for an intestinal transplant.

This clone occurred a few times. This chain uses TRBV6-5 with TRBJ2-3, with 8 positions matching TRBD1. CDR1 is MNHEY, CDR2 SVGAGI, per germline. Trimming removed 7 bases from V and 2 bases from J; junction bases left unmatched: 8. This CDR3 has 15 residues. The CDR3 region is CASKRGQGNTDTQYF. The CDR3, as DNA: TGTGCCAGCAAGCGCGGACAGGGAAACACAGATACGCAGTATTTT.

The V gene is TRBV7-9, the J gene TRBJ1-5, with D maybe TRBD1 (5 bases). The CDR3 runs 13 residues. From germline, CDR1 is SEHNR and CDR2 FQNEAQ (reference sequence). The V gene lost 7 bases and the J gene lost 5 bases, with 12 bases spanning the gap. The chain's CDR3 is CASTRGGDQPQHF. The DNA for the CDR3 is TGTGCCAGCACCCGCGGGGGAGATCAGCCCCAGCATTTT.

This chain uses TRBV5-1 with TRBJ2-7; 12 bases line up with TRBD1. Trimming took 2 bases from V and 3 from J; bases not matched to a gene: 6. The CDR3 is made up of 16 amino acids. From germline, CDR1 is SGHRS and CDR2 YFSETQ. The CDR3 DNA is TGCGCCAGCAGCTTTGGGACAGGGGGCTTCTACTACGAGCAGTACTTC. It specifies CASSFGTGGFYYEQYF.

This chain connects TRBV19 to TRBJ1-4; perhaps TRBD1 as D (5 bases). The V end was cut by 4 bases, the J end by 6 bases, with 15 bases between. The CDR3 is 15 amino acids. Germline CDR1 LNHDA, CDR2 SQIVND (reference sequence). The CDR3 DNA is TGTGCCAGTAGTAGAGACAGAGTTGGCGATGAAAAACTGTTTTTT. The encoded protein is CASSRDRVGDEKLFF.

This chain uses TRBV28 with TRBJ1-1; no reliable D call. The germline CDR1 and CDR2 sequences are MDHEN and SYDVKM. This CDR3 contains 15 residues. The V end was cut by 3 bases, the J end by 2 bases, with 13 bases between. The CDR3 loop is CASSFAGGPNTEAFF. As DNA, the CDR3 is TGTGCCAGCAGTTTCGCAGGAGGGCCAAACACTGAAGCTTTCTTT.

This clone was picked up one time. V gene TRBV19 combines with J gene TRBJ1-5, with 9 bases fitting TRBD1. From germline, CDR1 is LNHDA and CDR2 SQIVND (reference sequence). V was clipped by 9 bases and J by 2 bases; unmatched bases: 5. The CDR3 covers 14 residues. The DNA of the CDR3 is TGTGCCAGCTCCCGGGACAGGGGCAATCAGCCCCAGCATTTT. This codes for CASSRDRGNQPQHF. Combining the CDR3 with reference TRBV19 and TRBJ1-5 gives the whole variable domain DGGITQSPKYLFRKEGQNVTLSCEQNLNHDAMYWYRQDPGQGLRLIYYSQIVNDFQKGDIAEGYSVSREKKESFPLTVTSAQKNPTAFYLCASSRDRGNQPQHFGDGTRLSIL.

This chain joins TRBV14 and TRBJ2-7; 9 bases fit TRBD1. V was clipped by 4 bases and J by 1 base; unmatched bases: 20. The length of the CDR3 is 20 residues. From germline, CDR1 is SGHDN and CDR2 FVKESK. The CDR3 nucleotides read TGTGCCAGCAGCCGGGGGGGACAGGGATTATTAATCTATATGTCCTACGAGCAGTACTTC. Protein: CASSRGGQGLLIYMSYEQYF.

V and J are TRBV6-5 and TRBJ1-1, with no clear D. The CDR3 loop spans 14 amino acids. V was shortened by 5 bases and J by 0 bases, with 10 bases between the two germline ends. Germline CDR1 is MNHEY and CDR2 is SVGAGI. The chain's CDR3 is CASSEGRLNTEAFF. The CDR3, as DNA: TGTGCCAGCAGTGAAGGACGGTTGAACACTGAAGCTTTCTTT.

The rearrangement joins TRBV7-2 to TRBJ2-3; D may match TRBD1 or TRBD2 (5 bases each). Germline values: CDR1 SGHTA, CDR2 FQGNSA. The CDR3 sequence is 19 residues long. Trimming stripped 8 bases from V and 6 bases from J, with 33 bases between. CDR3 bases: TGTGCCAGCGCCCGACGAGGGGACGGACGCATCTCGATCCCGGATACGCAGTATTTT. This encodes CASARRGDGRISIPDTQYF. The full variable domain, rest sourced from reference TRBV7-2 and TRBJ2-3, is GAGVSQSPSNKVTEKGKDVELRCDPISGHTALYWYRQSLGQGLEFLIYFQGNSAPDKSGLPSDRFSAERTGGSVSTLTIQRTQQEDSAVYLCASARRGDGRISIPDTQYFGPGTRLTVL.

V and J are TRBV5-1 and TRBJ2-3; D is ambiguous. The CDR3 length is 12 residues. Germline CDR1 reads SGHRS; CDR2 reads YFSETQ. V gave up 2 bases and J gave up 0 bases, with 1 base separating them. The CDR3 sequence is CASSFSTDTQYF. The CDR3 DNA reads TGCGCCAGCAGCTTTAGCACAGATACGCAGTATTTT.

As to this clone: One junction end does not reproduce the germline sequence, and a read error may be involved. This chain uses TRBV6-5 with TRBJ2-6; D is uncertain. The length of the CDR3 is 13 residues. Germline V lookup: CDR1 MNHEY, CDR2 SVGAGI. CDR3 sequence: CASSNSGANVLTF. CDR3 bases: TGTGCCAGCAGTAACTCTGGGGCCAACGTCCTGACTTTC.

The chain uses TRBV5-6 and TRBJ1-4; D not certain. This CDR3 is built from 17 residues. The germline V gene has CDR1 SGHDT and CDR2 YYEEEE. V lost 2 bases and J lost 2, with 16 bases in between. The CDR3 sequence is CASSFTPQGWTNEKLFF. CDR3 nucleotide sequence: TGTGCCAGCAGCTTTACCCCCCAAGGTTGGACTAATGAAAAACTGTTTTTT.

The genes are TRBV5-4 and TRBJ2-1; D call uncertain. Germline values: CDR1 SGHNT, CDR2 YYREEE (reference sequence). The CDR3 totals 14 residues. The ends were cut back, 5 bases at V and 7 bases at J, with 16 bases in the middle. CDR3 loop: CASRPPPPANEQFF. CDR3 DNA sequence: TGTGCCAGCAGACCCCCCCCACCAGCTAATGAGCAGTTCTTC.

V and J are TRBV5-6 and TRBJ2-7, with D unclear. Germline CDR1 SGHDT, CDR2 YYEEEE. The CDR3 consists of 13 residues. Trimming took 3 bases from V and 3 from J, leaving 10 bases between them. CDR3 sequence (DNA): TGTGCCAGCAGCTCCCGGACCTTCTACGAGCAGTACTTC. Protein product: CASSSRTFYEQYF.

This chain's CDR3 is CASSSNRKGLVNTEAFF. As DNA, the CDR3 is TGTGCCAGCAGCTCCAATCGGAAGGGGTTAGTGAACACTGAAGCTTTCTTT. The rearrangement uses TRBV16 and TRBJ1-1, with D perhaps TRBD1 (5 bases). Germline CDR1 and CDR2: KGHSY and FQNENV. This CDR3 has 17 residues. Trimming took 5 bases from V and 0 from J, leaving 19 bases between them.

The gene calls are TRBV5-1 and TRBJ2-2; D uncertain. This CDR3 region has 16 residues. V was cut by 3 bases and J by 0 bases, with 12 bases left in between. The germline CDR1 and CDR2 sequences are SGHRS and YFSETQ. CDR3 DNA: TGCGCCAGCAGCTCGGAGCTGGATACGAACACCGGGGAGCTGTTTTTT. This translates into CASSSELDTNTGELFF. The full variable domain, completed using reference TRBV5-1 and TRBJ2-2, is KAGVTQTPRYLIKTRGQQVTLSCSPISGHRSVSWYQQTPGQGLQFLFEYFSETQRNKGNFPGRFSGRQFSNSRSEMNVSTLELGDSALYLCASSSELDTNTGELFFGEGSRLTVL.

This clone came up once. J is TRBJ2-7 and V is TRBV19, with 7 bases identical to TRBD1. Trimming took 0 bases from V and 3 from J; bases not matched to a gene: 11. The germline CDR1 and CDR2 sequences are LNHDA and SQIVND (reference sequence). The CDR3 runs to 17 residues. The CDR3 coding sequence is TGTGCCAGTAGTATAGATTTATTACAGGGGTCCGGCTACGAGCAGTACTTC. This gives the protein CASSIDLLQGSGYEQYF.

The V and J genes are TRBV6-1 and TRBJ2-4, with a weak D call TRBD2 (6 bases). Between the trimmed V and J ends, which lost 3 bases and 7 bases, there was a span of 13 bases. Germline V gene data show CDR1 as MNHNS and CDR2 as SASEGT. This CDR3 has 14 residues. CDR3 sequence: CASSEWRGRNIQYF. In nucleotides, the CDR3 is TGTGCCAGCAGTGAGTGGCGGGGCAGGAACATTCAGTACTTC.

This chain links TRBV5-1 with TRBJ2-1; TRBD2 matches 9 bases. The CDR3 runs to 16 residues. V lost 1 base to trimming and J lost 1 base; unmatched junction nucleotides: 3. The V gene's germline CDR1 is SGHRS and CDR2 YFSETQ. In DNA form, the CDR3 reads TGCGCCAGCAGCTTGACCAGCGGGGGGTCCTACAATGAGCAGTTCTTC. Translating it yields CASSLTSGGSYNEQFF.

The genes are TRBV10-3 and TRBJ1-6; the match to TRBD1 covers 7 bases. The CDR3 is made up of 17 amino acids. CDR1 and CDR2 (germline): ENHRY, SYGVKD. The trim removed 0 bases at V and 6 bases at J, leaving 8 bases unmatched. CDR3 sequence: CAISESSTGDPNSPLHF. The CDR3 region has the DNA TGTGCCATCAGTGAGTCGAGCACAGGGGATCCTAATTCACCCCTCCACTTT.

This clone was detected only a few times. The V gene is TRBV7-3, the J gene TRBJ1-5; D is unclear. CDR1 is SGHTA, CDR2 FQGTGA, per germline. The length of the CDR3 is 14 residues. Trimming pared 5 bases from V and 2 bases from J, leaving 10 bases between. The CDR3: CASSPRHGNQPQHF. CDR3 nucleotides: TGTGCCAGCAGCCCAAGACATGGCAATCAGCCCCAGCATTTT. The whole variable domain, filled in from reference TRBV7-3 and TRBJ1-5, reads GAGVSQTPSNKVTEKGKYVELRCDPISGHTALYWYRQSLGQGPEFLIYFQGTGAADDSGLPNDRFFAVRPEGSVSTLKIQRTERGDSAVYLCASSPRHGNQPQHFGDGTRLSIL.

The rearrangement links TRBV12-5 to TRBJ2-7; 12 positions agree with TRBD2. V lost 4 bases and J lost 6; bases outside the gene matches: 10. Germline lookup yields CDR1 LGHNT and CDR2 FRNRAP. The length of the CDR3 is 16 residues. The CDR3 nucleotides are TGTGCTAGTGGTTACCATTGGACTAGCGGGACAGGCGAGCAGTACTTC. Translation gives CASGYHWTSGTGEQYF.

The V and J genes are TRBV2 and TRBJ1-1; 9 nucleotides line up with TRBD1. The germline V gene encodes CDR1 SNHLY and CDR2 FYNNEI. V lost 5 bases to trimming and J lost 6 bases; unmatched junction nucleotides: 4. The CDR3 is made up of 13 amino acids. For the CDR3, the DNA is TGTGCCAGCAGTCTCCGGGACAGGGCTGAAGCTTTCTTT. Protein: CASSLRDRAEAFF.

The rearrangement links TRBV6-1 to TRBJ1-6, with TRBD1 as a possible D gene (5 bases). This CDR3 has 14 amino acids. The germline gives CDR1 MNHNS, CDR2 SASEGT. The germline V and J ends were trimmed by 2 bases and 7 bases, with 9 bases remaining between them. The CDR3 region is CASSELRGNSPLHF. In DNA form, the CDR3 reads TGTGCCAGCAGTGAACTTCGGGGGAATTCACCCCTCCACTTT.

In DNA form, the CDR3 reads TGCGCCAGCAGTGACTTCACCCGCTTAACCGGGGAGCTGTTTTTT. It translates to CASSDFTRLTGELFF. The rearrangement uses TRBV10-2 and TRBJ2-2; D remains ambiguous. The CDR3 loop spans 15 amino acids. Germline V gene lookup returns CDR1 WSHSY and CDR2 SAAADI. V lost 3 bases to trimming and J lost 5 bases, with 13 bases between them.

This sequence joins TRBV6-5 and TRBJ2-1, with TRBD2 matching over 7 bases. CDR1 MNHEY and CDR2 SVGAGI come from the germline V gene. V lost 2 bases to trimming and J lost 1 base; unmatched junction nucleotides: 5. The CDR3 extends over 16 amino acids. The CDR3 DNA reads TGTGCCAGCAGTTACCGTAAGCGGGATTCCTACAATGAGCAGTTCTTC. Translating gives CASSYRKRDSYNEQFF.